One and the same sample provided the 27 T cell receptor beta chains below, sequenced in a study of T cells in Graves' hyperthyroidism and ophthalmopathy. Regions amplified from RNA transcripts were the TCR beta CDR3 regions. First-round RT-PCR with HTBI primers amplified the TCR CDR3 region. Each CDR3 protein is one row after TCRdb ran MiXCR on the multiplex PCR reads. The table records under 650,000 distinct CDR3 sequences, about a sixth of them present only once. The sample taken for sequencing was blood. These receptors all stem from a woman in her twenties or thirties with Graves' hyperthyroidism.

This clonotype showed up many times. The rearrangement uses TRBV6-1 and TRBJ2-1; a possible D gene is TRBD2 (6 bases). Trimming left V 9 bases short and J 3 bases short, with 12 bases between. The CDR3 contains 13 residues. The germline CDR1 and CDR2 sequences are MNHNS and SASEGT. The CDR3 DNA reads TGTGCCAGTAAGGAGGGCTACTACAATGAGCAGTTCTTC. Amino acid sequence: CASKEGYYNEQFF.

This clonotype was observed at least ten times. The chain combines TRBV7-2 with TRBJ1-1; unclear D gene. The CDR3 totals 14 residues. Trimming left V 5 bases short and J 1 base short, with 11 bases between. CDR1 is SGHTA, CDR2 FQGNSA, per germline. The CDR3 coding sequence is TGTGCCAGCAGCCAGTTGGGAGGGAACACTGAAGCTTTCTTT. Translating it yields CASSQLGGNTEAFF.

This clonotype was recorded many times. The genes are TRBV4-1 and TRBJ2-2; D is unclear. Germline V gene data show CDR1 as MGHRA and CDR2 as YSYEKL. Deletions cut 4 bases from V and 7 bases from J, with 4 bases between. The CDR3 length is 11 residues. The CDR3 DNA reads TGCGCCAGCAGCCGGGTCGGGGAGCTGTTTTTT. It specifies CASSRVGELFF.

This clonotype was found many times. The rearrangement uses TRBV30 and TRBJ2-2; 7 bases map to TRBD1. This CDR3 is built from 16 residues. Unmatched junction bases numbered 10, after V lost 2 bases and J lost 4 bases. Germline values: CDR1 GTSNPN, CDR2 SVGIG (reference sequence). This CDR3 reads CAWSPQGSYSTGELFF. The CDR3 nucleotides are TGTGCCTGGAGTCCACAGGGGTCCTACAGCACCGGGGAGCTGTTTTTT.

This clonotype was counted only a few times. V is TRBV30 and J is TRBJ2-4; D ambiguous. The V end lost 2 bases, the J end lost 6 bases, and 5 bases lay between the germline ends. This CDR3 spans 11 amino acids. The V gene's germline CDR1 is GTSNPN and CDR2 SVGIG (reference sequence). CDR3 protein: CAWSFRNIQYF. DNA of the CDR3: TGTGCCTGGAGTTTTCGAAACATTCAGTACTTC.

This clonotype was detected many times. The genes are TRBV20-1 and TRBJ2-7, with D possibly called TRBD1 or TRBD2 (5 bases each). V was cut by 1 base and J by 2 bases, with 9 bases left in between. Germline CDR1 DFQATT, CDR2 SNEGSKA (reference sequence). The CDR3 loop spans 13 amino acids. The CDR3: CSARGGATYEQYF. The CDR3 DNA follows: TGCAGTGCTAGAGGAGGGGCAACCTACGAGCAGTACTTC.

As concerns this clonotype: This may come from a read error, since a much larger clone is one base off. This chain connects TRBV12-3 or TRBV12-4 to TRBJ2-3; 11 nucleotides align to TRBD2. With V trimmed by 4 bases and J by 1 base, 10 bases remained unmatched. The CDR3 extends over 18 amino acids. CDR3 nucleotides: TGTGCCAGCAGTTCATCACCCGGGACTAGCGGTGGCACAGATACGCAGTATTTT. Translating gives CASSSSPGTSGGTDTQYF.

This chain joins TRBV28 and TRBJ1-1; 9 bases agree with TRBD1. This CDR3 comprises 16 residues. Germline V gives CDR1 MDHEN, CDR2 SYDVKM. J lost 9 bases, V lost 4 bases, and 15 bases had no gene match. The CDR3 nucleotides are TGTGCCAGCAGTTCCCCGGGGCGGGACAGGGAATCTCAAGCTTTCTTT. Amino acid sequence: CASSSPGRDRESQAFF.

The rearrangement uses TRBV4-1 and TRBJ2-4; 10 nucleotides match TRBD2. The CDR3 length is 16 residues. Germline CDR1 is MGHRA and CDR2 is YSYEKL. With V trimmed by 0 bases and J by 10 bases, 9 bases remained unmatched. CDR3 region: CASSQEQREGLGIQYF. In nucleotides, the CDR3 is TGCGCCAGCAGCCAAGAACAGCGGGAGGGTCTGGGAATTCAGTACTTC.

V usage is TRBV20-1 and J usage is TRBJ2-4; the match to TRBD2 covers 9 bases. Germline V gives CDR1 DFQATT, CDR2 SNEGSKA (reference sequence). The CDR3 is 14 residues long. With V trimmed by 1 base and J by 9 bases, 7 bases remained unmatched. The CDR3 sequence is CSARVAGASGIQYF. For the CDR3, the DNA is TGCAGTGCTAGAGTAGCGGGAGCCTCTGGCATTCAGTACTTC.

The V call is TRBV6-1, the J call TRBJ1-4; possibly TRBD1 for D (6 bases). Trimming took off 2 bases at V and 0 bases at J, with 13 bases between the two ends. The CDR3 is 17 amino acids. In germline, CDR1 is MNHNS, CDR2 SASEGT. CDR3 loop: CASSEPGEGATNEKLFF. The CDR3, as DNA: TGTGCCAGCAGTGAACCCGGGGAGGGGGCAACTAATGAAAAACTGTTTTTT.

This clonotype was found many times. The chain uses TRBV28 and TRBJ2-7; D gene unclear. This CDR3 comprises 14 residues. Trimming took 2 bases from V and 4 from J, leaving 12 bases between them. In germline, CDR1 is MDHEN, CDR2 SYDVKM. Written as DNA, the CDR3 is TGTGCCAGCAGTTTAAGTACCTTTGATTACGAGCAGTACTTC. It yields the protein CASSLSTFDYEQYF.

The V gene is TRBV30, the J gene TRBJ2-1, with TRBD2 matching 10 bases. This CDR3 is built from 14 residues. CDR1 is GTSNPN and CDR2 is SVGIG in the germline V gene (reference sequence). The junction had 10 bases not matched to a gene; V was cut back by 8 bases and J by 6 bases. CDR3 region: CAGKAGLAFNEQFF. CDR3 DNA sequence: TGTGCCGGAAAGGCGGGACTAGCGTTCAATGAGCAGTTCTTC.

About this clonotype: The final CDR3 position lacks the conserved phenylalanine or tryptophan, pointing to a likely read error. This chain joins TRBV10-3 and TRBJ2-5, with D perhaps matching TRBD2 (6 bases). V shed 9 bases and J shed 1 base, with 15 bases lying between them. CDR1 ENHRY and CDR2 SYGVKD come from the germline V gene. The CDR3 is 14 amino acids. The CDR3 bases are TGTGCCATTAGGGACGGCGGGACCCAAGAGACCCAGTACTCC. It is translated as CAIRDGGTQETQYS.

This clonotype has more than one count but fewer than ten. CDR3: CASSFPGLAYNEQFF. DNA for the CDR3: TGTGCCAGCAGCTTCCCGGGACTCGCCTACAATGAGCAGTTCTTC. V and J are TRBV11-2 and TRBJ2-1, with D tentatively TRBD2 (6 bases). Per the germline V gene, CDR1 is SGHAT and CDR2 is FQNNGV. V shed 3 bases and J shed 2 bases, with 11 bases lying between them. CDR3 size: 15 residues.

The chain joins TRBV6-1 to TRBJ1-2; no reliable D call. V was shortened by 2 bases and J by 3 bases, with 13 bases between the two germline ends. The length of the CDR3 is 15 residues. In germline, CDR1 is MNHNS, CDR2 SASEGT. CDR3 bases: TGTGCCAGCAGTGAATCTATACAGACATACTATGGCTACACCTTC. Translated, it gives CASSESIQTYYGYTF.

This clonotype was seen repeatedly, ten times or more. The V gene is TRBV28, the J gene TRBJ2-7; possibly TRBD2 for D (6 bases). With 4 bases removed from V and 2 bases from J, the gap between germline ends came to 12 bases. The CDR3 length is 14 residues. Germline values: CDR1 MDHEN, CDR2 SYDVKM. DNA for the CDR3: TGTGCCAGCAGTTGGGGAGGAGCAGCCTACGAGCAGTACTTC. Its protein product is CASSWGGAAYEQYF. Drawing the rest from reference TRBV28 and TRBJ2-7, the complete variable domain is DVKVTQSSRYLVKRTGEKVFLECVQDMDHENMFWYRQDPGLGLRLIYFSYDVKMKEKGDIPEGYSVSREKKERFSLILESASTNQTSMYLCASSWGGAAYEQYFGPGTRLTVT.

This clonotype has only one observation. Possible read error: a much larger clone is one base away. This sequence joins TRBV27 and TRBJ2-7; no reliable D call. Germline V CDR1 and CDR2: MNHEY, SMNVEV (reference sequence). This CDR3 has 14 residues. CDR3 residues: CASSYGLSSYEQCF. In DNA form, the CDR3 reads TGTGCCAGCTCGTATGGTCTTTCATCCTACGAGCAGTGCTTC.

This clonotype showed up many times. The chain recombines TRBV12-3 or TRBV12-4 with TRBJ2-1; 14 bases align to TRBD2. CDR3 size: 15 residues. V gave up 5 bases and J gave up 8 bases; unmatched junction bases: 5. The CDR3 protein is CASSTGTSGSDEQFF. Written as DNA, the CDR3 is TGTGCCAGCAGTACCGGGACTAGCGGGAGTGATGAGCAGTTCTTC.

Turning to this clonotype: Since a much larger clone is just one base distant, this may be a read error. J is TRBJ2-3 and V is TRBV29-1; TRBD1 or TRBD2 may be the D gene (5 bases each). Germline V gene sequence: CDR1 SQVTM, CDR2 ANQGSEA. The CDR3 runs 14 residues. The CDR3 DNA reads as TGCAGCGTTGCCCGGGGTGGGACCACAGATGCGCAGTATTTT. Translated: CSVARGGTTDAQYF.

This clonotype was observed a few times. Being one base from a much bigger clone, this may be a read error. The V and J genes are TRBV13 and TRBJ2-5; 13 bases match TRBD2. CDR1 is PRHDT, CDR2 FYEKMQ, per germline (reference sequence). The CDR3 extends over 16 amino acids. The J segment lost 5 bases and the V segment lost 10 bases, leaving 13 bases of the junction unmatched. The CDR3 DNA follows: TGTGCCACCAGTGTTCGAATGACTAGCGGGAGGGAGACCCAGTACTTC. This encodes CATSVRMTSGRETQYF.

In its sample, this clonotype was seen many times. CDR3 sequence: CASSLNRNYGYTF. The CDR3 DNA reads TGTGCCAGCAGTCTAAACAGGAACTATGGCTACACCTTC. V is TRBV28 and J is TRBJ1-2; D perhaps matches TRBD1 (5 bases). V was cut by 5 bases and J by 2 bases, with 9 bases left in between. Germline V gives CDR1 MDHEN, CDR2 SYDVKM. There are 13 residues in the CDR3.

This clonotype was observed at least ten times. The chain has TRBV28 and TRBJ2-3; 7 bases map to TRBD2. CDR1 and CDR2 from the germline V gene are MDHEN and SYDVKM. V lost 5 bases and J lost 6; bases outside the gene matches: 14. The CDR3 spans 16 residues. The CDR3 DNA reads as TGTGCCAGCAGTCCCCTTGGGACTAATGGGGTGGATACGCAGTATTTT. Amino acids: CASSPLGTNGVDTQYF.

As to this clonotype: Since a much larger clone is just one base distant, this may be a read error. The CDR3 DNA follows: TGTGCCAGCCCACCATATAGCGGGAGAGGAGATACGCAGTATTTT. Protein sequence: CASPPYSGRGDTQYF. The chain combines TRBV18 with TRBJ2-3; 9 nucleotides line up with TRBD2. Germline values: CDR1 KGHSH, CDR2 LQKENI. This CDR3 spans 15 amino acids.

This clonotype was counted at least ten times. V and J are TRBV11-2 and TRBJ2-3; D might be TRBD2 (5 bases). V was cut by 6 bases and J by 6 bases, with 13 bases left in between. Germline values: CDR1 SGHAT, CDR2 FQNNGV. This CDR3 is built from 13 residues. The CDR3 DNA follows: TGTGCCAGCAGGCTAGGGAGTCCTGATACGCAGTATTTT. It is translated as CASRLGSPDTQYF. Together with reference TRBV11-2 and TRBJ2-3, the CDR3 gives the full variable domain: EAGVAQSPRYKIIEKRQSVAFWCNPISGHATLYWYQQILGQGPKLLIQFQNNGVVDDSQLPKDRFSAERLKGVDSTLKIQPAKLEDSAVYLCASRLGSPDTQYFGPGTRLTVL.

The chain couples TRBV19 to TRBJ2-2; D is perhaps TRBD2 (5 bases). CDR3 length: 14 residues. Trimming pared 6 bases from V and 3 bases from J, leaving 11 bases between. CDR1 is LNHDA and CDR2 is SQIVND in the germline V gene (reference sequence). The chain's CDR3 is CASSGGWDTGELFF. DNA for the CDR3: TGTGCCAGTAGCGGAGGTTGGGACACCGGGGAGCTGTTTTTT.

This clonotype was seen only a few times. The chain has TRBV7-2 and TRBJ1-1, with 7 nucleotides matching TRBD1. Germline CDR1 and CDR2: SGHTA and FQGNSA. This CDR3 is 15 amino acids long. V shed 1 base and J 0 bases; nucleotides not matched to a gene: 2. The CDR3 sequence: CASSLGRGMNTEAFF. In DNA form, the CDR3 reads TGTGCCAGCAGCTTAGGCAGGGGGATGAACACTGAAGCTTTCTTT.